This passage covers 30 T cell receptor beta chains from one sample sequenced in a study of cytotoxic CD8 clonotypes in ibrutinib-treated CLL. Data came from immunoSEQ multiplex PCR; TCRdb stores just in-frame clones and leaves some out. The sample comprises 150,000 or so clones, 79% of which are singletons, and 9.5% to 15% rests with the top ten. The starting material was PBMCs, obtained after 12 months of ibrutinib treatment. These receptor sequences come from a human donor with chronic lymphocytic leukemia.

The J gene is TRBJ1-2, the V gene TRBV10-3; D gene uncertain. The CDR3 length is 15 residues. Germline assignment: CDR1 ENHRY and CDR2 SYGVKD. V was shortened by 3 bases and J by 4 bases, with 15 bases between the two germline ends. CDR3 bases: TGTGCCATCAGTGATTTATCCCCCAGCATCTATGGCTACACCTTC. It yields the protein CAISDLSPSIYGYTF.

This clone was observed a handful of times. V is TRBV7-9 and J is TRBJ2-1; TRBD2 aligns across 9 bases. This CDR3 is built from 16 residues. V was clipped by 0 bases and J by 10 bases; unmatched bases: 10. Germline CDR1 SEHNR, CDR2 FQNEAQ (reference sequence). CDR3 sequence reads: CASSLAGLAANGEQFF. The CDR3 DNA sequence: TGTGCCAGCAGCTTAGCGGGACTAGCCGCTAACGGGGAGCAGTTCTTC.

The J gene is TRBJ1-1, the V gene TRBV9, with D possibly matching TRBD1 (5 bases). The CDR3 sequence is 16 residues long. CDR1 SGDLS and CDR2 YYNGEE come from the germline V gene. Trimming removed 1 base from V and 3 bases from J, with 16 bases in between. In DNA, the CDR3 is TGTGCCAGCAGCGTACGATCAGGGCTCGGGGACACTGAAGCTTTCTTT. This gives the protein CASSVRSGLGDTEAFF.

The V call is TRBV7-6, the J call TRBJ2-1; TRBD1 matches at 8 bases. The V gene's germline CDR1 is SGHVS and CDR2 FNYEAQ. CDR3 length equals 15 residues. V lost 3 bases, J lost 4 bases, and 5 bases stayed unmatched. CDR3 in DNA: TGTGCCAGCAGCTTCGCAGGGGGCCGTTACAATGAGCAGTTCTTC. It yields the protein CASSFAGGRYNEQFF. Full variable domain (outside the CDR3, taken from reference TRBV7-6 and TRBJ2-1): GAGVSQSPRYKVTKRGQDVALRCDPISGHVSLYWYRQALGQGPEFLTYFNYEAQQDKSGLPNDRFSAERPEGSISTLTIQRTEQRDSAMYRCASSFAGGRYNEQFFGPGTRLTVL.

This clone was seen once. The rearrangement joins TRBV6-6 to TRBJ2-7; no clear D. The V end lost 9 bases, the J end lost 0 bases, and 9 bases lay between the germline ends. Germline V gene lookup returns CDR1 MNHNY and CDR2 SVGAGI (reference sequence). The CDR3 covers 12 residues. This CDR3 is CASGDSSYEQYF. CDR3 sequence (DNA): TGTGCCAGTGGCGATAGCTCCTACGAGCAGTACTTC.

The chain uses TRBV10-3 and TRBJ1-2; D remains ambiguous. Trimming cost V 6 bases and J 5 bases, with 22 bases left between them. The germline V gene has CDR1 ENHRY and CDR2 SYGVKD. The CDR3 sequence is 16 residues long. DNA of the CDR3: TGTGCCATCAGCCCCCTCGAGCAGGACCCACCATATGGCTACACCTTC. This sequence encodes CAISPLEQDPPYGYTF.

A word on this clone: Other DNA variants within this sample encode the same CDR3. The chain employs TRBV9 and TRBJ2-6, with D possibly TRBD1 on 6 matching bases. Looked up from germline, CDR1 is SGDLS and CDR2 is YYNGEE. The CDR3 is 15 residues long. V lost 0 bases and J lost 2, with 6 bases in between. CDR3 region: CASSVEGAGANVLTF. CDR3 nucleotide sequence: TGTGCCAGCAGCGTAGAGGGGGCTGGGGCCAACGTCCTGACTTTC.

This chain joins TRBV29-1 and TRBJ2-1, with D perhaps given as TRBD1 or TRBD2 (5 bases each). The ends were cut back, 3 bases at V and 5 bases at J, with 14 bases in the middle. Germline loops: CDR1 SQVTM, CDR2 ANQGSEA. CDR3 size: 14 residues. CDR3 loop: CSVDRTGTNNEQFF. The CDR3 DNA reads TGCAGCGTTGATAGAACTGGGACCAACAATGAGCAGTTCTTC.

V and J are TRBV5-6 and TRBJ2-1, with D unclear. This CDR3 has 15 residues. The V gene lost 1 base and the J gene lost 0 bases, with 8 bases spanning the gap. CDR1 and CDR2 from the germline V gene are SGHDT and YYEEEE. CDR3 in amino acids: CASSLNSNSYNEQFF. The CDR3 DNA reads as TGTGCCAGCAGCTTGAACTCTAACTCCTACAATGAGCAGTTCTTC.

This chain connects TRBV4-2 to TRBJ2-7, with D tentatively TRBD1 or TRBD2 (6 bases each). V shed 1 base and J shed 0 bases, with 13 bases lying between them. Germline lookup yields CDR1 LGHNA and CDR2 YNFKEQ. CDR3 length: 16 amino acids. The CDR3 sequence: CASSQGGAGSSYEQYF. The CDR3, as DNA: TGTGCCAGCAGCCAAGGGGGGGCAGGTAGCTCCTACGAGCAGTACTTC.

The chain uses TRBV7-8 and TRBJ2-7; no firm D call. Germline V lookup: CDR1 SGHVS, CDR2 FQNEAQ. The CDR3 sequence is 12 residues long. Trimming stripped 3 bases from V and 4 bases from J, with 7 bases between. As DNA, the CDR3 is TGTGCCAGCAGCTTGGGCCGATACGAGCAGTACTTC. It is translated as CASSLGRYEQYF.

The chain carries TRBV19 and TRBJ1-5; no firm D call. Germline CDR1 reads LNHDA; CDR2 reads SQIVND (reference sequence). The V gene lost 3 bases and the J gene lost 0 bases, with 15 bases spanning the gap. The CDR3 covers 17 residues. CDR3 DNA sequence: TGTGCCAGTAGTATTCTTTTCACGGGAGTTAGCAATCAGCCCCAGCATTTT. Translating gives CASSILFTGVSNQPQHF.

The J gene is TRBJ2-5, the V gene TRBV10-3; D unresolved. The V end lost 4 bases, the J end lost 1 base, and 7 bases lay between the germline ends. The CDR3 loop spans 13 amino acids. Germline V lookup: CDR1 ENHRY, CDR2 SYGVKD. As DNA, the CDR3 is TGTGCCATCAGTGCCAGCAGCCAAGAGACCCAGTACTTC. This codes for CAISASSQETQYF.

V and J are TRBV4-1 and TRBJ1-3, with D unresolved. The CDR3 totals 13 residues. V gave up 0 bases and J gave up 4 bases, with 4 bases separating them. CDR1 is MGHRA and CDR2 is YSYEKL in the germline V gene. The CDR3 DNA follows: TGCGCCAGCAGCCAAGATGGAGGAAACACCATATATTTT. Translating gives CASSQDGGNTIYF.

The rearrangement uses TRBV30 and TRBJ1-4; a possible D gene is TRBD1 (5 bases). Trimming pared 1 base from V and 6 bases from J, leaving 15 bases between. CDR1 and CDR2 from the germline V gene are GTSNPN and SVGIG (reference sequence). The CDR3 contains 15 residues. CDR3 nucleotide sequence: TGTGCCTGGAGTGCACGTTGGGGCGGGGATGAAAAACTGTTTTTT. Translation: CAWSARWGGDEKLFF.

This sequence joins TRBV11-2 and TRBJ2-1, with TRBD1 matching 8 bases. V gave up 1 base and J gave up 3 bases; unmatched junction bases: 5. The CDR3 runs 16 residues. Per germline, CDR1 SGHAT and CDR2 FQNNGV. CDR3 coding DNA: TGTGCCAGCAGCTTAGTTCTGGGACAGGTCTACAATGAGCAGTTCTTC. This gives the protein CASSLVLGQVYNEQFF.

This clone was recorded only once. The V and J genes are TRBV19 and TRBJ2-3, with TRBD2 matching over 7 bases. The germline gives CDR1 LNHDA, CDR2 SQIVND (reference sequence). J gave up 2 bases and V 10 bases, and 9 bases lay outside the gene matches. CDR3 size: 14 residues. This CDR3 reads CATQTSYSTDTQYF. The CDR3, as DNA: TGTGCCACCCAGACTAGCTATTCCACAGATACGCAGTATTTT.

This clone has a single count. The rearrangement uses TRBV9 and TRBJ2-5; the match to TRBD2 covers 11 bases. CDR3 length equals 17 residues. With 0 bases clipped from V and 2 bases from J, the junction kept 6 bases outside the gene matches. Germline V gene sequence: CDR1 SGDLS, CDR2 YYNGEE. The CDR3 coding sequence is TGTGCCAGCAGCGTAGGAGGTACTAGCGGGGGACAAGAGACCCAGTACTTC. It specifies CASSVGGTSGGQETQYF.

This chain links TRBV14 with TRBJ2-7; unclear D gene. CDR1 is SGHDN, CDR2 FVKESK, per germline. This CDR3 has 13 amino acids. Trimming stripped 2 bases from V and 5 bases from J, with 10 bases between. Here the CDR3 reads CASSQSVSHEQYF. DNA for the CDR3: TGTGCCAGCAGCCAATCAGTTTCCCACGAGCAGTACTTC.

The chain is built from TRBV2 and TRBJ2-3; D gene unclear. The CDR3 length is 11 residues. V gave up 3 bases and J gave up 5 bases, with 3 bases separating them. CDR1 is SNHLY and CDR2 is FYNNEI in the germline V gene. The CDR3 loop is CASSDGDTQYF. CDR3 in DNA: TGTGCCAGCAGTGACGGAGATACGCAGTATTTT.

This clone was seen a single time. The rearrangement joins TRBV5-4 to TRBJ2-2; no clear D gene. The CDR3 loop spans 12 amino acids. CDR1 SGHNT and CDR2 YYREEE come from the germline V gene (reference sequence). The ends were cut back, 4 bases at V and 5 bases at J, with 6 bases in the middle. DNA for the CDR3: TGTGCCAGCAGCCCCCAAACCGGGGAGCTGTTTTTT. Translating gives CASSPQTGELFF.

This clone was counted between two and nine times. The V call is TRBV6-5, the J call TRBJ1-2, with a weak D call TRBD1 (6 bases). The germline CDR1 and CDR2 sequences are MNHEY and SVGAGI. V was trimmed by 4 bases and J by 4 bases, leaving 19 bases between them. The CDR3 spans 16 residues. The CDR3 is CASSSQPAGHGYGYTF. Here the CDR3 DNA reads TGTGCCAGCAGTTCACAACCCGCGGGACATGGCTATGGCTACACCTTC.

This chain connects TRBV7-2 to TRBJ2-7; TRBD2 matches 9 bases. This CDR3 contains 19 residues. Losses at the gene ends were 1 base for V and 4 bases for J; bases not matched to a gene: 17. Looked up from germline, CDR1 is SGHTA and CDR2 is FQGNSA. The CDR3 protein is CASSLDSGRRAGGAYEQYF. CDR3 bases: TGTGCCAGCAGCTTAGATTCGGGGCGGCGGGCGGGAGGGGCTTACGAGCAGTACTTC.

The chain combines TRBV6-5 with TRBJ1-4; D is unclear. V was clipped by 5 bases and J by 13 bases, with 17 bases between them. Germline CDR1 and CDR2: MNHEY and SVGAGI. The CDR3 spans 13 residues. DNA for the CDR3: TGTGCCAGCAGTCCGGAATATCCCGTTCGACTGTTTTTT. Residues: CASSPEYPVRLFF.

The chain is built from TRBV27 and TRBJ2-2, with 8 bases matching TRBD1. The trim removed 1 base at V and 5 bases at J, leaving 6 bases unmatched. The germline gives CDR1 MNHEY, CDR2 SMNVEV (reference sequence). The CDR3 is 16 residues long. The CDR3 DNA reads TGTGCCAGCAGTTTATTGGTTACAGGGGGTACCGGGGAGCTGTTTTTT. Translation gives CASSLLVTGGTGELFF.

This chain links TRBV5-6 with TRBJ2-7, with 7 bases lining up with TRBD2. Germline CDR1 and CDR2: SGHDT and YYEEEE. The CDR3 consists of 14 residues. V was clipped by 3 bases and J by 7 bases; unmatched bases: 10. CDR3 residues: CASSWGGLTVEQYF. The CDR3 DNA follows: TGTGCCAGCAGCTGGGGGGGACTCACGGTGGAGCAGTACTTC.

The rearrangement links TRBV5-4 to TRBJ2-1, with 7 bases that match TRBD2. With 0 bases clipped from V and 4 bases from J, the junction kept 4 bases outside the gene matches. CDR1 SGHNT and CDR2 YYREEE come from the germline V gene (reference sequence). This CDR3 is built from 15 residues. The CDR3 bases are TGTGCCAGCAGCTTGGGGGGACTACAGTACAATGAGCAGTTCTTC. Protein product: CASSLGGLQYNEQFF.

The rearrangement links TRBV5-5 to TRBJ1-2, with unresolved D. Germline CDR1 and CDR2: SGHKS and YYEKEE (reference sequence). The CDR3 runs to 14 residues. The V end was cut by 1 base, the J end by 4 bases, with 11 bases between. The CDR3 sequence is CASSLSTTTYGYTF. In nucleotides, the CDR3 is TGTGCCAGCAGCTTGTCTACCACCACCTATGGCTACACCTTC.

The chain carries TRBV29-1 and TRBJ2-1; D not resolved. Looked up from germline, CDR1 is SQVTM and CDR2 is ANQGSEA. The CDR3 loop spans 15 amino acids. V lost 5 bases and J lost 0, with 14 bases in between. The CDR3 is CSVCPGLSSYNEQFF. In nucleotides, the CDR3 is TGCAGCGTTTGTCCCGGCCTTAGCTCCTACAATGAGCAGTTCTTC.

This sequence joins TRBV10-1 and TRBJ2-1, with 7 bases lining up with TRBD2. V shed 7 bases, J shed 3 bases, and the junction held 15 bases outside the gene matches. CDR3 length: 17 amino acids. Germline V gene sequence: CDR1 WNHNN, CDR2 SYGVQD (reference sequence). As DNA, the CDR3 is TGCGCCAGCATTAAGCGGGACGTCGTCGTATTCTACAATGAGCAGTTCTTC. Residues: CASIKRDVVVFYNEQFF.